This is a list of T cell receptor beta chains from one sample in a study of blood T cell repertoires in COVID-19. Using immunoSEQ multiplex PCR, the repertoire was profiled, and TCRdb retains in-frame clones only, with some absent. This sample has about 75,000 clones; 88% occur once, and the top ten carry approximately 19%. Source material: peripheral blood. The receptors stem from a human donor in a cohort sampled during active COVID-19. CDR3s include the opening cysteine and the closing phenylalanine or tryptophan. The D gene is left open where the match is weak. A row's size may be missing; if present it is once, few, many or a size class.

few . TRBJ2-7 TRBV6-2/TRBV6-3 CASSSWQDAYEQYF TGTGCCAGCAGTTCCTGGCAGGATGCCTACGAGCAGTACTTC
. TRBD1 TRBJ2-7 TRBV3-1/TRBV3-2 CASSQPTGGEQYF TGTGCCAGCAGCCAACCAACAGGGGGCGAGCAGTACTTC
. TRBD1 TRBJ2-5 TRBV7-9 CASSPGGFGETQYF TGTGCCAGCAGCCCAGGGGGTTTTGGGGAGACCCAGTACTTC
once TRBD1 TRBJ1-1 TRBV15 CATSRASGTGMPNTEAFF TGTGCCACCAGCAGAGCATCGGGGACAGGGATGCCGAACACTGAAGCTTTCTTT
. TRBD2 TRBJ2-5 TRBV5-1 CASSNPSGTQETQYF TGCGCCAGCAGCAACCCTAGCGGGACCCAAGAGACCCAGTACTTC
. . TRBJ2-1 TRBV2 CASTLRDSLYNEQFF TGTGCCAGCACCCTCCGGGACTCCCTCTACAATGAGCAGTTCTTC
. TRBD1 TRBJ1-6 TRBV18 CASSTTGGNSPLHF TGTGCCAGCTCAACTACAGGGGGTAATTCACCCCTCCACTTT
few . TRBJ2-1 TRBV9 CASSVGHGRGEQFF TGTGCCAGCAGCGTGGGGCATGGGCGCGGTGAGCAGTTCTTC
. . TRBJ2-5 TRBV24-1 CATSEGGTQYF TGTGCCACCAGTGAAGGGGGGACCCAGTACTTC
. . TRBJ1-2 TRBV29-1 CSADLTSNYGYTF TGCAGCGCCGACCTGACATCTAACTATGGCTACACCTTC
few TRBD1 TRBJ2-1 TRBV27 CASTFRQGNHEQFF TGTGCCAGCACTTTCCGACAGGGGAACCATGAGCAGTTCTTC
. . TRBJ1-3 TRBV4-3 CASSLIPGAGNTIYF TGCGCCAGCAGCCTCATACCAGGGGCTGGAAACACCATATATTTT
. TRBD2 TRBJ2-1 TRBV5-1 CASSKDLAGETNEQFF TGCGCCAGCAGCAAGGACCTAGCGGGAGAGACAAATGAGCAGTTCTTC
. . TRBJ2-3 TRBV6-1 CASSEVQMSTDTQYF TGTGCCAGCAGTGAGGTTCAGATGAGCACAGATACGCAGTATTTT
. . TRBJ1-4 TRBV28 CASSLPFGRGGEKLFF TGTGCCAGCAGTCTCCCGTTTGGGCGGGGGGGTGAAAAACTGTTTTTT
. TRBD1 TRBJ2-5 TRBV5-8 CATRGRDPQETQYF TGTGCTACCAGGGGGCGTGACCCCCAAGAGACCCAGTACTTC
. . TRBJ2-7 TRBV4-1 CASSQQENSITYEQYF TGCGCCAGCAGCCAACAGGAAAACAGCATAACCTACGAGCAGTACTTC
. . TRBJ1-1 TRBV6-5 CASSYSREGTEAFF TGTGCCAGCAGTTACTCGAGGGAGGGCACTGAAGCTTTCTTT
. . TRBJ2-5 TRBV7-9 CASSSGGDSQETQYF TGTGCCAGCAGCTCCGGGGGGGACAGCCAAGAGACCCAGTACTTC
. . TRBJ1-3 TRBV28 CATLSWAGNTIYF TGTGCCACCCTAAGTTGGGCGGGAAACACCATATATTTT
. . TRBJ1-4 TRBV7-9 CASSAKGSTNEKLFF TGTGCCAGCAGCGCCAAGGGGTCAACTAATGAAAAACTGTTTTTT
. . TRBJ2-2 TRBV19 CASSFGGGANTGELFF TGTGCCAGTAGTTTCGGGGGTGGAGCGAACACCGGGGAGCTGTTTTTT
. TRBD1 TRBJ2-4 TRBV7-8 CASSLPTGGWDIQYF TGTGCCAGCAGCTTACCTACAGGGGGTTGGGACATTCAGTACTTC
. . TRBJ1-3 TRBV14 CASSQDLYRASGNTIYF TGTGCCAGCAGCCAAGATTTGTACAGGGCCTCTGGAAACACCATATATTTT
. . TRBJ2-2 TRBV3-1/TRBV3-2 CASSQDRGRHTGELFF TGTGCCAGCAGCCAAGATAGGGGTCGACACACCGGGGAGCTGTTTTTT
. . TRBJ2-3 TRBV15 CATSSRTSSDTQYF TGTGCCACCAGCAGCCGTACTAGCTCAGATACGCAGTATTTT
. . TRBJ2-4 TRBV2 CASSAVRGRDF TGTGCCAGCAGTGCAGTTCGGGGTCGGGACTTC
. TRBD1 TRBJ1-1 TRBV19 CASRMHGPGQSPTEAFF TGTGCCAGTAGAATGCATGGACCGGGACAGTCTCCCACTGAAGCTTTCTTT
few . TRBJ2-5 TRBV19 CASSIGHNQETQYF TGTGCCAGTAGTATTGGACACAACCAAGAGACCCAGTACTTC
once TRBD1 TRBJ2-7 TRBV18 CASSLGTGASHEQYF TGTGCCAGCTCACTAGGGACAGGGGCGTCCCACGAGCAGTACTTC
. TRBD1 TRBJ1-1 TRBV18 CASSHGQGVSTEAFF TGTGCCAGCTCACATGGACAGGGGGTGAGCACTGAAGCTTTCTTT
. TRBD2 TRBJ2-7 TRBV4-1 CASSLPGLAGGRYEQYF TGCGCCAGCAGCCTACCCGGACTAGCGGGAGGTCGTTACGAGCAGTACTTC
. TRBD1 TRBJ1-1 TRBV4-3 CASSHIGTGGTEAFF TGCGCCAGCAGCCATATCGGGACAGGGGGCACTGAAGCTTTCTTT
. . TRBJ1-2 TRBV28 CASSFGRVEIRRYGYTF TGTGCCAGCAGTTTTGGCAGGGTGGAGATCCGGCGCTATGGCTACACCTTC
. . TRBJ1-1 TRBV24-1 CATSDPQGTEAFF TGTGCCACCAGTGATCCCCAAGGGACAGAAGCTTTCTTT
. TRBD2 TRBJ2-1 TRBV25-1 CASSGRDYYNEQFF TGTGCCAGCAGTGGACGGGACTACTACAATGAGCAGTTCTTC
. . TRBJ2-1 TRBV28 CASSTDRGSGKLDEQFF TGTGCCAGCAGTACCGACAGGGGAAGCGGGAAATTGGATGAGCAGTTCTTC
. TRBD2 TRBJ2-1 TRBV5-6 CASSSGTSAYNEQFF TGTGCCAGCAGCTCCGGGACTAGCGCGTACAATGAGCAGTTCTTC
. . TRBJ2-1 TRBV4-1 CASSQDSSYNEQFF TGCGCCAGCAGCCAAGATTCCTCGTACAATGAGCAGTTCTTC
few . TRBJ1-5 TRBV24-1 CAIGVSNQPQHF TGTGCCATCGGGGTGAGCAATCAGCCCCAGCATTTT
. . TRBJ1-2 TRBV7-9 CASSPPPSNYGYTF TGTGCCAGCAGCCCTCCCCCCTCTAACTATGGCTACACCTTC
. . TRBJ2-7 TRBV5-8 CASSPDFYEQYF TGTGCCAGCAGTCCGGACTTCTACGAGCAGTACTTC
once TRBD1 TRBJ1-2 TRBV5-1 CASSWDSDYGYTF TGCGCCAGCAGCTGGGACAGCGACTATGGCTACACCTTC
once . TRBJ1-2 TRBV11-2 CASSAGPGGYTF TGTGCCAGCAGCGCCGGACCGGGGGGCTACACCTTC
. . TRBJ1-2 TRBV6-6 CASSSYRQYNYGYTF TGTGCCAGCAGTTCATACAGACAGTATAACTATGGCTACACCTTC
. . TRBJ2-1 TRBV24-1 CATRGGGGNNEQFF TGTGCCACCAGGGGCGGTGGAGGAAATAATGAGCAGTTCTTC
. . TRBJ1-2 TRBV28 CAIGRAEDVGYTF TGTGCGATTGGCAGGGCCGAAGATGTTGGCTACACCTTC